This TCR beta chain was profiled in a study of T cell clonality in common variable immunodeficiency. Overall study findings and caveats: In common variable immunodeficiency, TCR beta chains reportedly carried fewer deletions and N-nucleotide insertions.

This clone was counted a few times. The antigen is unknown. The CDR3 end lies 3 residues beyond the end of the read and is filled in from the germline J gene. Both groups were predominantly of Caucasian heritage. The method was immunoSEQ multiplex PCR; TCRdb's version includes in-frame clones alone and lacks a portion of them. Singletons are absent from the sample, which has more than 35,000 clones. V was trimmed by 8 bases and J by 5 bases, leaving 24 bases between them. The CDR3 is 16 residues long. Looked up from germline, CDR1 is SGHVS and CDR2 is FNYEAQ. The sequenced sample consisted of peripheral blood mononuclear cells. The chain carries TRBV7-6 and TRBJ2-5, with D possibly matching TRBD2 (5 bases). This receptor was obtained from a person aged 18 to 75 in good health. The DNA read from the CDR3 is TGTGCCAGCGGCATTCCCCTAGGCGTCGGCGGGGAGACC. It is translated as CASGIPLGVGGET. The CDR3 in full is CASGIPLGVGGETQYF.